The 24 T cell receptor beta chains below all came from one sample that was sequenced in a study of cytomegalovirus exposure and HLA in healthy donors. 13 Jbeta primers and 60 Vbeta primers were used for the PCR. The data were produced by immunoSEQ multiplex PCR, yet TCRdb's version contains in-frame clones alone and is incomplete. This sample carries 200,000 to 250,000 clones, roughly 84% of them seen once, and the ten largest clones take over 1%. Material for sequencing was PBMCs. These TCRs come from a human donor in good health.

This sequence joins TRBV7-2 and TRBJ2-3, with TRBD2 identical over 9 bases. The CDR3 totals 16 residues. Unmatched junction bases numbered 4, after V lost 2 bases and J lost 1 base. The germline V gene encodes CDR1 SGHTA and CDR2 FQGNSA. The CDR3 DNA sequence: TGTGCCAGCAGCTTACAAGCGGGAGGTGGCACAGATACGCAGTATTTT. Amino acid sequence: CASSLQAGGGTDTQYF.

For the CDR3, the DNA is TGTGCCATCAGTGACAGGGGTCTGAACACTGAAGCTTTCTTT. It specifies CAISDRGLNTEAFF. This rearrangement joins TRBV10-3 to TRBJ1-1; D perhaps matches TRBD1 (6 bases). Germline V gene data show CDR1 as ENHRY and CDR2 as SYGVKD. The CDR3 runs 14 residues. V lost 3 bases and J 0 bases, leaving 8 bases between the germline ends.

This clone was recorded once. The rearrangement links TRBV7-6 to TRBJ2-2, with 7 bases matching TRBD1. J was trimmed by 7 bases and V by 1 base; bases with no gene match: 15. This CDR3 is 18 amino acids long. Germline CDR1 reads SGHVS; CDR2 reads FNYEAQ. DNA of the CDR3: TGTGCCAGCAGCTTAGAGGCTGGGACAGTTCTTCAGGGCGGGGAGCTGTTTTTT. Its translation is CASSLEAGTVLQGGELFF.

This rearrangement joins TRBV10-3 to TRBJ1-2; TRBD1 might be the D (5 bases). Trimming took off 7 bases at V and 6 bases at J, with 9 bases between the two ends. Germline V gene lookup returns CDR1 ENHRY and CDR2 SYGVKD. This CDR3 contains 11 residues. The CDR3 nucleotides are TGTGCCATCAAGGGAGGGGATGGCTACACCTTC. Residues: CAIKGGDGYTF.

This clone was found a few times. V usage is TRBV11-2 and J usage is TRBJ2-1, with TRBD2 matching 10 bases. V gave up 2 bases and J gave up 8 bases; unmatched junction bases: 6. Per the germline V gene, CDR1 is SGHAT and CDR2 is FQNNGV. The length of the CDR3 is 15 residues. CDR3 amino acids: CASSLLASGGDEQFF. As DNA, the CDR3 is TGTGCCAGCAGCTTATTGGCTAGCGGGGGCGATGAGCAGTTCTTC.

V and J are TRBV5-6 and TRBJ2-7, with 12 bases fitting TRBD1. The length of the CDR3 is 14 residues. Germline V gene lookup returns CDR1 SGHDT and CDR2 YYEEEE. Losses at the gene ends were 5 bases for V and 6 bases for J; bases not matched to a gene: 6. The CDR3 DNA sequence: TGTGCCAGCAGACCCGGGACAGGGGGCGCCGAGCAGTACTTC. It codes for CASRPGTGGAEQYF. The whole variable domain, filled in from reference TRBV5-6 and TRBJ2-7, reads DAGVTQSPTHLIKTRGQQVTLRCSPKSGHDTVSWYQQALGQGPQFIFQYYEEEERQRGNFPDRFSGHQFPNYSSELNVNALLLGDSALYLCASRPGTGGAEQYFGPGTRLTVT.

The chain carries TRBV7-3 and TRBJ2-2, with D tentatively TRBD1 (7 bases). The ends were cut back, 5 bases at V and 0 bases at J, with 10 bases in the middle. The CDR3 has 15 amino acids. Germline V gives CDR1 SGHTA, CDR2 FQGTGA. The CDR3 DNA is TGTGCCAGCAGCCGGGGGACAGCGAACACCGGGGAGCTGTTTTTT. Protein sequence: CASSRGTANTGELFF.

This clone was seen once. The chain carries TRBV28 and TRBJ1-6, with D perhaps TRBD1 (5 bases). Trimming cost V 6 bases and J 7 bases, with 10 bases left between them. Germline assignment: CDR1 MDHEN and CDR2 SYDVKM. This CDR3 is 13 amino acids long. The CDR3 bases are TGTGCCAGCAGGTGGCAGGGAAATTCACCCCTCCACTTT. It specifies CASRWQGNSPLHF.

The CDR3 sequence is CASSLIGGPVNEQFF. The DNA for the CDR3 is TGCGCCAGCAGCTTGATAGGAGGCCCGGTCAATGAGCAGTTCTTC. The chain joins TRBV5-1 to TRBJ2-1; D is possibly TRBD2 (5 bases). Germline loops: CDR1 SGHRS, CDR2 YFSETQ. CDR3 length: 15 amino acids. Trimming pared 1 base from V and 6 bases from J, leaving 14 bases between.

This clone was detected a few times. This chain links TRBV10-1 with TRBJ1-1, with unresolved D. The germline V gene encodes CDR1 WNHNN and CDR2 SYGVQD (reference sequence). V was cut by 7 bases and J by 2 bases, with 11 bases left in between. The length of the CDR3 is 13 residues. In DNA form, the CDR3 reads TGCGCCAGCACCTATGGGCGCAACACTGAAGCTTTCTTT. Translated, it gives CASTYGRNTEAFF.

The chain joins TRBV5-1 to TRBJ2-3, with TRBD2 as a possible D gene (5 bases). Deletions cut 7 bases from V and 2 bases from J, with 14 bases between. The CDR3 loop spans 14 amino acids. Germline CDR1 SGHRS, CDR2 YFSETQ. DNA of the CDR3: TGCGCCAGCTCCCGGGCGGAGGCCACAGATACGCAGTATTTT. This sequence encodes CASSRAEATDTQYF.

The CDR3 reads CASGADGNQPQHF. The CDR3 DNA reads as TGTGCCAGCGGGGCCGATGGCAATCAGCCCCAGCATTTT. V and J are TRBV6-1 and TRBJ1-5; maybe TRBD1 (5 bases). CDR1 and CDR2 (germline): MNHNS, SASEGT. Trimming shortened V by 8 bases and J by 2 bases, and 10 bases separated the two germline ends. The CDR3 length is 13 residues.

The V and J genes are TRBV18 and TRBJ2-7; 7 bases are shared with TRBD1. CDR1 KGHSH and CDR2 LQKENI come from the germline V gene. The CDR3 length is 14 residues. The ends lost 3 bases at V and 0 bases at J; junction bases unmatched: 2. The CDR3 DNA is TGTGCCAGCTCACCCGGGACAGTCTCCTACGAGCAGTACTTC. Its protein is CASSPGTVSYEQYF.

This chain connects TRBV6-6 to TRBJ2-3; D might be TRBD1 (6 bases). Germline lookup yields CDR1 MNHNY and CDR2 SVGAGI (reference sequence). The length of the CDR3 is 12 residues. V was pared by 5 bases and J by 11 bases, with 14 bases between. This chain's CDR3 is CASSGTFTGQYF. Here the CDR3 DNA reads TGTGCCAGCAGTGGGACATTTACGGGGCAGTATTTT.

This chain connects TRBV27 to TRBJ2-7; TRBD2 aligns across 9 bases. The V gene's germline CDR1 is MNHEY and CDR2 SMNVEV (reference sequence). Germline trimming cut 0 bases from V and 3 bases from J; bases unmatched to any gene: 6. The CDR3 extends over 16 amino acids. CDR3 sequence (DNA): TGTGCCAGCAGTTTATCCAGGACTAGCGATGGCTACGAGCAGTACTTC. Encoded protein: CASSLSRTSDGYEQYF.

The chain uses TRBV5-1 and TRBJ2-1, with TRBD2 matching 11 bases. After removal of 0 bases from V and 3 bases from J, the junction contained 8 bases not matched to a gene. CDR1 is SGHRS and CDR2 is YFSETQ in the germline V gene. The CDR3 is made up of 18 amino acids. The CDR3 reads CASSLASGSGRGYNEQFF. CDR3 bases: TGCGCCAGCAGCTTGGCCAGTGGTAGCGGGAGGGGCTACAATGAGCAGTTCTTC.

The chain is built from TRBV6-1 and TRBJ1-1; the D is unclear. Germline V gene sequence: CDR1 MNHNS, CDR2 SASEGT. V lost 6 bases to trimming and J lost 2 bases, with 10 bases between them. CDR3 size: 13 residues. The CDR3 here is CASRRETNTEAFF. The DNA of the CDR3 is TGTGCCAGCAGACGGGAGACCAACACTGAAGCTTTCTTT.

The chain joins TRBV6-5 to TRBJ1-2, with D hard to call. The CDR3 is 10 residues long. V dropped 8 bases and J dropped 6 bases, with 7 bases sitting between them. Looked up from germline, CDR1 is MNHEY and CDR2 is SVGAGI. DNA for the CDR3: TGTGCCAGCCCCCCTAATGGCTACACCTTC. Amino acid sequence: CASPPNGYTF.

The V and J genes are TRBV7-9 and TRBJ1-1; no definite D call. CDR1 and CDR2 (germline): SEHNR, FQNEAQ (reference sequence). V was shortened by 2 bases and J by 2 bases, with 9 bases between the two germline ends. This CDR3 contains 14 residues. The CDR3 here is CASSLYQANTEAFF. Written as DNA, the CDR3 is TGTGCCAGCAGCTTATATCAAGCTAACACTGAAGCTTTCTTT.

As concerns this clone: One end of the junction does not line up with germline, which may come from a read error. This CDR3 is CASRAHTGELSF. In nucleotides, the CDR3 is TGTGCTAGCAGGGCTCACACCGGGGAGCTGTCTTTT. The V and J genes are TRBV7-7 and TRBJ2-2, with D possibly being TRBD1 or TRBD2 (5 bases each). The CDR3 is made up of 12 amino acids. Germline V gene data show CDR1 as SSHAT and CDR2 as FNYEAQ (reference sequence).

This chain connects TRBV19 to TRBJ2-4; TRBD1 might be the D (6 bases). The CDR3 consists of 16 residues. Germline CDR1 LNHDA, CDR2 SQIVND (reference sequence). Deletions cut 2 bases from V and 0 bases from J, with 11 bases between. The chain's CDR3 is CASSIIGGLAKNIQYF. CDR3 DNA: TGTGCCAGTAGTATAATAGGGGGATTAGCCAAAAACATTCAGTACTTC.

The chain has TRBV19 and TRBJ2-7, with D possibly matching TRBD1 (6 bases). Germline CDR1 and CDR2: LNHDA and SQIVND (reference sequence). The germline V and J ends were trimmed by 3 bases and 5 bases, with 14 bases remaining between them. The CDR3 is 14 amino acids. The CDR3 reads CASSMVTGWDEQYF. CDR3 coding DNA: TGTGCCAGTAGTATGGTCACAGGGTGGGACGAGCAGTACTTC. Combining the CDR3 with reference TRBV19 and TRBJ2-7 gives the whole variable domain DGGITQSPKYLFRKEGQNVTLSCEQNLNHDAMYWYRQDPGQGLRLIYYSQIVNDFQKGDIAEGYSVSREKKESFPLTVTSAQKNPTAFYLCASSMVTGWDEQYFGPGTRLTVT.

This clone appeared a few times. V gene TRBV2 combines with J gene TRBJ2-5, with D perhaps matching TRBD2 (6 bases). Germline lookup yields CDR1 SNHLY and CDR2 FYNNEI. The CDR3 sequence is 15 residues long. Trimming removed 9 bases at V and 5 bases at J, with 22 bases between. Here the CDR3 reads CASSRGSRFGETQYF. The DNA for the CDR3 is TGTGCCAGTTCCCGGGGGAGTCGCTTTGGCGAGACCCAGTACTTC.

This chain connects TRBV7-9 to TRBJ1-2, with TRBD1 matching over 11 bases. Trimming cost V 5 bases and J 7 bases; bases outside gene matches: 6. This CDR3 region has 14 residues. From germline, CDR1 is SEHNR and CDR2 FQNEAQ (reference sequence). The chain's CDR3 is CASSPGQGVSGYTF. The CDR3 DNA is TGTGCCAGCAGCCCGGGACAGGGGGTCTCTGGCTACACCTTC.